These 23 T cell receptor beta chains originate from one sample sequenced in a study of T cell responses to AZD1222 COVID-19 vaccine. TCRdb's table, derived via immunoSEQ multiplex PCR, lists solely in-frame clones and lacks some. This table holds 95,000 to 110,000 clones, approximately 89% found once. Sample: peripheral blood, taken on day 0 of AZD1222 vaccination. The origin of the receptors is an adult in good health.

This clone appeared a few times. The chain joins TRBV28 to TRBJ1-4; D remains ambiguous. The CDR3 spans 17 residues. The V gene lost 2 bases and the J gene lost 0 bases, with 13 bases spanning the gap. Germline V lookup: CDR1 MDHEN, CDR2 SYDVKM. The CDR3 spells CASSLDQRATTNEKLFF. DNA of the CDR3: TGTGCCAGCAGTTTAGACCAACGGGCAACAACTAATGAAAAACTGTTTTTT.

About this clone itself: At the DNA level, this CDR3 is encoded by other sequences in the same sample as well. The rearrangement uses TRBV6-2 or TRBV6-3 and TRBJ1-1, with no clear D. Germline V gives CDR1 MNHEY, CDR2 SVGEGT. The CDR3 has 11 amino acids. V dropped 4 bases and J dropped 5 bases, with 5 bases sitting between them. The CDR3 here is CASSLGTEAFF. The CDR3 DNA reads TGTGCCAGCAGTTTGGGAACTGAAGCTTTCTTT.

V is TRBV9 and J is TRBJ1-2; no definite D call. This CDR3 has 13 amino acids. CDR1 and CDR2 (germline): SGDLS, YYNGEE. Trimming shortened V by 0 bases and J by 2 bases, and 5 bases separated the two germline ends. This CDR3 is CASSVAQNYGYTF. The CDR3 region has the DNA TGTGCCAGCAGCGTAGCACAGAACTATGGCTACACCTTC.

In this sample, this clone turned up once. The chain is built from TRBV5-6 and TRBJ1-2, with 8 nucleotides matching TRBD1. The CDR3 totals 13 residues. Germline assignment: CDR1 SGHDT and CDR2 YYEEEE. The trim removed 3 bases at V and 2 bases at J, leaving 0 bases unmatched. The CDR3 protein is CASSWTGNYGYTF. The CDR3 region has the DNA TGTGCCAGCAGCTGGACAGGGAACTATGGCTACACCTTC.

The V and J genes are TRBV6-4 and TRBJ1-6; 10 bases are shared with TRBD1. This CDR3 region has 14 residues. V was clipped by 0 bases and J by 10 bases; unmatched bases: 0. The germline V gene encodes CDR1 MRHNA and CDR2 SNTAGT. The DNA for the CDR3 is TGTGCCAGCAGTGACTCGACAGGGGGCTCACCCCTCCACTTT. Its protein is CASSDSTGGSPLHF.

The rearrangement joins TRBV18 to TRBJ1-2; D is possibly TRBD1 (6 bases). Per germline, CDR1 KGHSH and CDR2 LQKENI. Trimming removed 0 bases at V and 3 bases at J, with 8 bases between. The CDR3 totals 14 residues. This CDR3 is CASSPPGGHYGYTF. CDR3 nucleotide sequence: TGTGCCAGCTCACCACCGGGGGGCCACTATGGCTACACCTTC. Variable domain in full (rest from reference TRBV18 and TRBJ1-2): NAGVMQNPRHLVRRRGQEARLRCSPMKGHSHVYWYRQLPEEGLKFMVYLQKENIIDESGMPKERFSAEFPKEGPSILRIQQVVRGDSAAYFCASSPPGGHYGYTFGSGTRLTVV.

V usage is TRBV19 and J usage is TRBJ1-4, with 8 positions matching TRBD1. The CDR3 contains 15 residues. J gave up 2 bases and V 5 bases, and 4 bases lay outside the gene matches. Germline V lookup: CDR1 LNHDA, CDR2 SQIVND (reference sequence). The CDR3 DNA is TGTGCCAGTAGTTCTACAGGGGGGACTAATGAAAAACTGTTTTTT. It is translated as CASSSTGGTNEKLFF.

The chain carries TRBV28 and TRBJ2-5, with 9 bases identical to TRBD1. V lost 3 bases to trimming and J lost 5 bases; unmatched junction nucleotides: 7. The CDR3 is 15 amino acids. Germline V gene lookup returns CDR1 MDHEN and CDR2 SYDVKM. The DNA for the CDR3 is TGTGCCAGCAGTTTCCGGACAGGGGACGGGGAGACCCAGTACTTC. Encoded protein: CASSFRTGDGETQYF. The full variable domain, completed using reference TRBV28 and TRBJ2-5, is DVKVTQSSRYLVKRTGEKVFLECVQDMDHENMFWYRQDPGLGLRLIYFSYDVKMKEKGDIPEGYSVSREKKERFSLILESASTNQTSMYLCASSFRTGDGETQYFGPGTRLLVL.

CDR3 loop: CSVEAVTDTQYF. CDR3 bases: TGCAGCGTTGAAGCAGTCACAGATACGCAGTATTTT. The chain has TRBV29-1 and TRBJ2-3; D gene ambiguous. Germline V gene data show CDR1 as SQVTM and CDR2 as ANQGSEA. The CDR3 totals 12 residues. V was trimmed by 1 base and J by 2 bases, leaving 4 bases between them.

The chain carries TRBV7-8 and TRBJ1-1; the D is unclear. This CDR3 region has 15 residues. V shed 0 bases and J shed 4 bases, with 12 bases lying between them. CDR1 is SGHVS and CDR2 is FQNEAQ in the germline V gene. The CDR3: CASSLALRAATEAFF. CDR3 DNA: TGTGCCAGCAGCTTAGCGCTAAGGGCCGCCACTGAAGCTTTCTTT. The variable domain in full, completed from reference TRBV7-8 and TRBJ1-1, reads GAGVSQSPRYKVAKRGQDVALRCDPISGHVSLFWYQQALGQGPEFLTYFQNEAQLDKSGLPSDRFFAERPEGSVSTLKIQRTQQEDSAVYLCASSLALRAATEAFFGQGTRLTVV.

The chain recombines TRBV7-2 with TRBJ2-5; 7 nucleotides align to TRBD1. The CDR3 is 15 amino acids. V shed 3 bases and J 2 bases; nucleotides not matched to a gene: 6. Germline V lookup: CDR1 SGHTA, CDR2 FQGNSA. CDR3 sequence reads: CASSFRTGQQETQYF. CDR3 nucleotide sequence: TGTGCCAGCAGCTTTAGGACAGGACAGCAAGAGACCCAGTACTTC.

The chain links TRBV24-1 to TRBJ2-1, with TRBD2 identical over 8 bases. CDR3 length: 18 amino acids. V trimming: 0 bases; J trimming: 2 bases; junction bases outside the gene matches: 8. Germline values: CDR1 KGHDR, CDR2 SFDVKD. In DNA, the CDR3 is TGTGCCACCAGTGATTTGGGAGTGGCGGGAGGAACCTACAATGAGCAGTTCTTC. As protein: CATSDLGVAGGTYNEQFF.

V usage is TRBV5-5 and J usage is TRBJ1-4; TRBD1 is a possible D gene (5 bases). The germline CDR1 and CDR2 sequences are SGHKS and YYEKEE (reference sequence). The CDR3 length is 16 residues. Trimming took off 4 bases at V and 0 bases at J, with 13 bases between the two ends. The CDR3 DNA reads TGTGCCAGCAGCGGTGACAGAAGCACAACTAATGAAAAACTGTTTTTT. It is translated as CASSGDRSTTNEKLFF.

Regarding this clone: One junction end disagrees with the germline gene, perhaps due to a read error. This chain connects TRBV7-7 to TRBJ2-7; 8 bases line up with TRBD1. CDR3 size: 14 residues. CDR1 SSHAT and CDR2 FNYEAQ come from the germline V gene (reference sequence). CDR3 in DNA: TGTGCTAGCAGCCCTGACCTGGACAGGGCCGAGCAGTACTTC. Protein product: CASSPDLDRAEQYF.

The J gene is TRBJ1-2, the V gene TRBV28, with 7 bases fitting TRBD1. The trim removed 5 bases at V and 2 bases at J, leaving 2 bases unmatched. This CDR3 region has 13 residues. CDR1 and CDR2 from the germline V gene are MDHEN and SYDVKM. This CDR3 is CASSTQGNYGYTF. For the CDR3, the DNA is TGTGCCAGCAGTACACAGGGGAACTATGGCTACACCTTC.

This chain connects TRBV7-9 to TRBJ2-3, with 9 bases aligning to TRBD1. CDR1 is SEHNR and CDR2 is FQNEAQ in the germline V gene (reference sequence). This CDR3 is built from 14 residues. V shed 5 bases and J 2 bases; nucleotides not matched to a gene: 2. The CDR3 DNA sequence: TGTGCCAGCAGCCAACAGGGGGCCACAGATACGCAGTATTTT. Its protein is CASSQQGATDTQYF.

The chain uses TRBV11-2 and TRBJ1-1; perhaps TRBD1 as D (5 bases). CDR3 size: 13 residues. Germline loops: CDR1 SGHAT, CDR2 FQNNGV. Trimming left V 6 bases short and J 6 bases short, with 14 bases between. CDR3 loop: CASREYDRPEAFF. DNA of the CDR3: TGTGCCAGCAGGGAATATGACAGACCTGAAGCTTTCTTT.

The chain recombines TRBV28 with TRBJ1-3, with 7 bases that match TRBD1. This CDR3 contains 13 residues. V lost 10 bases, J lost 4 bases, and 7 bases stayed unmatched. Germline V gene lookup returns CDR1 MDHEN and CDR2 SYDVKM. As DNA, the CDR3 is TGTGCCACCTACAGGGGATTCGGAAACACCATATATTTT. Amino acid sequence: CATYRGFGNTIYF.

The rearrangement links TRBV18 to TRBJ1-5, with D tentatively TRBD1 (5 bases). The germline CDR1 and CDR2 sequences are KGHSH and LQKENI. Deletions cut 1 base from V and 8 bases from J, with 12 bases between. The CDR3 contains 14 residues. DNA for the CDR3: TGTGCCAGCTCACCACAGCGGGACGAGGAGCCCCAGCATTTT. The encoded protein is CASSPQRDEEPQHF.

This clone was seen repeatedly, ten times or more. This chain uses TRBV5-1 with TRBJ2-2; 7 bases map to TRBD2. Unmatched junction bases numbered 7, after V lost 6 bases and J lost 2 bases. There are 15 residues in the CDR3. CDR1 and CDR2 (germline): SGHRS, YFSETQ. This CDR3 is CASTLGGQNTGELFF. The CDR3 DNA reads TGCGCCAGCACACTGGGAGGGCAAAACACCGGGGAGCTGTTTTTT.

The chain couples TRBV19 to TRBJ2-1; D remains unclear. There are 12 residues in the CDR3. The V and J ends lost 1 base and 4 bases respectively, with 2 bases between them. CDR1 is LNHDA, CDR2 SQIVND, per germline (reference sequence). CDR3 amino acids: CASSIGYNEQFF. The CDR3 bases are TGTGCCAGTAGTATAGGGTACAATGAGCAGTTCTTC.

Only one count was recorded for this clone. The rearrangement joins TRBV5-8 to TRBJ2-1, with TRBD2 identical over 13 bases. The CDR3 has 16 residues. Germline values: CDR1 SGHTS, CDR2 YDEGEE. The V gene end was trimmed by 0 bases and the J gene end by 4 bases; junction bases not matched to a gene: 1. Here the CDR3 DNA reads TGTGCCAGCAGCTTGGGACTAGCGGGGGGATACAATGAGCAGTTCTTC. This codes for CASSLGLAGGYNEQFF.

The chain couples TRBV27 to TRBJ1-5, with D uncertain. The CDR3 has 14 residues. Between the trimmed V and J ends, which lost 2 bases and 9 bases, there was a span of 14 bases. Germline V gene sequence: CDR1 MNHEY, CDR2 SMNVEV (reference sequence). CDR3 in amino acids: CASSLREASRPQHF. The CDR3 region has the DNA TGTGCCAGCAGTTTAAGAGAGGCTTCCAGGCCCCAGCATTTT.